Each of the 21 T cell receptor beta chains below was sequenced from the same sample in a study of blood T cell repertoires in COVID-19. Method: immunoSEQ multiplex PCR; TCRdb's copy keeps in-frame clones and lacks some. Here the sample spans about 150,000 clones, about four fifths being singletons. Sequencing was carried out using peripheral blood. All receptors come from a man in his 70s with acute or convalescent COVID-19.

The genes are TRBV3-1 (or the pseudogene TRBV3-2) and TRBJ1-5, with D possibly being TRBD1 (5 bases). This CDR3 spans 13 amino acids. Per germline, CDR1 LGHDT and CDR2 YNNKEL (reference sequence). V shed 0 bases and J shed 7 bases, with 7 bases lying between them. CDR3: CASSQDREQPQHF. In nucleotides, the CDR3 is TGTGCCAGCAGCCAAGACAGGGAACAGCCCCAGCATTTT.

CDR3: CASSQGRQAYEQYF. CDR3 in DNA: TGTGCCAGCAGCCAAGGGAGACAGGCCTACGAGCAGTACTTC. V gene TRBV3-1 (or the pseudogene TRBV3-2) combines with J gene TRBJ2-7, with a tentative D call TRBD1 (6 bases). The CDR3 is made up of 14 amino acids. CDR1 is LGHDT, CDR2 YNNKEL, per germline (reference sequence). The V and J ends lost 1 base and 2 bases respectively, with 9 bases between them.

The genes are TRBV6-4 and TRBJ1-4, with unresolved D. The CDR3 spans 16 residues. Trimming pared 4 bases from V and 4 bases from J, leaving 16 bases between. Germline CDR1 MRHNA, CDR2 SNTAGT. This CDR3 reads CASSAVSPSNNEKLFF. CDR3 coding DNA: TGTGCCAGCAGTGCGGTGTCTCCTTCCAATAATGAAAAACTGTTTTTT.

This chain links TRBV5-1 with TRBJ2-7; TRBD1 matches 7 bases. The CDR3 covers 15 residues. Germline-derived CDR1 and CDR2 are SGHRS and YFSETQ. The trim removed 0 bases at V and 7 bases at J, leaving 10 bases unmatched. The CDR3 nucleotides are TGCGCCAGCAGCTTGGGTCTTGAGGGGGCGCGTGAGCAGTACTTC. Its protein is CASSLGLEGAREQYF.

This chain joins TRBV11-2 and TRBJ2-3; TRBD2 is a possible D gene (5 bases). V lost 4 bases and J 0 bases, leaving 11 bases between the germline ends. Per germline, CDR1 SGHAT and CDR2 FQNNGV. The CDR3 spans 15 residues. The CDR3 loop reads CASSSAPGSTDTQYF. The CDR3 DNA reads TGTGCCAGCAGCTCCGCCCCGGGAAGCACAGATACGCAGTATTTT. Filled out from reference TRBV11-2 and TRBJ2-3, the complete variable domain reads EAGVAQSPRYKIIEKRQSVAFWCNPISGHATLYWYQQILGQGPKLLIQFQNNGVVDDSQLPKDRFSAERLKGVDSTLKIQPAKLEDSAVYLCASSSAPGSTDTQYFGPGTRLTVL.

The rearrangement joins TRBV27 to TRBJ2-5, with 9 bases fitting TRBD1. Trimming cost V 6 bases and J 4 bases; bases outside gene matches: 6. The CDR3 is 14 amino acids. Germline CDR1 is MNHEY and CDR2 is SMNVEV (reference sequence). Here the CDR3 DNA reads TGTGCCAGCAGGACAGGGGGTAGGGGAGAGACCCAGTACTTC. Translating gives CASRTGGRGETQYF.

The V gene is TRBV4-1, the J gene TRBJ2-2; 13 nucleotides match TRBD2. The CDR3 has 20 amino acids. V lost 0 bases, J lost 4 bases, and 11 bases stayed unmatched. Germline assignment: CDR1 MGHRA and CDR2 YSYEKL. The CDR3 loop reads CASSQDLGLAGVAVTGELFF. CDR3 DNA: TGCGCCAGCAGCCAAGATCTTGGACTAGCGGGAGTAGCAGTCACCGGGGAGCTGTTTTTT.

Only a few counts were recorded for this clone. The gene calls are TRBV3-1 (or the pseudogene TRBV3-2) and TRBJ2-2; D remains unclear. Per germline, CDR1 LGHDT and CDR2 YNNKEL (reference sequence). The CDR3 contains 12 residues. V was pared by 7 bases and J by 5 bases, with 8 bases between. The CDR3 reads CASTRGTGELFF. The CDR3 bases are TGTGCCAGCACCAGAGGTACCGGGGAGCTGTTTTTT.

The V and J genes are TRBV7-8 and TRBJ2-5; tentative D call: TRBD2 (5 bases). CDR3 size: 15 residues. The germline V and J ends were trimmed by 4 bases and 0 bases, with 12 bases remaining between them. CDR1 is SGHVS, CDR2 FQNEAQ, per germline. For the CDR3, the DNA is TGTGCCAGCAGCTCCAGCGGACGGAACCAAGAGACCCAGTACTTC. It translates to CASSSSGRNQETQYF.

The V gene is TRBV9, the J gene TRBJ2-2, with D perhaps TRBD2 (6 bases). V was clipped by 4 bases and J by 3 bases, with 16 bases between them. The CDR3 consists of 16 residues. In germline, CDR1 is SGDLS, CDR2 YYNGEE. Written as DNA, the CDR3 is TGTGCCAGCAGCATCTCCCGGGACTTCCACACCGGGGAGCTGTTTTTT. Protein sequence: CASSISRDFHTGELFF.

The chain couples TRBV7-9 to TRBJ2-7; D is unclear. V was shortened by 5 bases and J by 0 bases, with 11 bases between the two germline ends. The CDR3 loop spans 14 amino acids. Germline V lookup: CDR1 SEHNR, CDR2 FQNEAQ (reference sequence). The CDR3 coding sequence is TGTGCCAGCAGCCTTACATCGCCCTCCTACGAGCAGTACTTC. This translates into CASSLTSPSYEQYF.

This clone came up a few times. This chain uses TRBV12-3 or TRBV12-4 with TRBJ2-5, with unresolved D. There are 12 residues in the CDR3. V was shortened by 5 bases and J by 5 bases, with 9 bases between the two germline ends. The CDR3 bases are TGTGCCAGCAGTACCTTTGGCGAGACCCAGTACTTC. As protein: CASSTFGETQYF.

The chain is built from TRBV7-3 and TRBJ1-1, with TRBD1 matching 7 bases. Looked up from germline, CDR1 is SGHTA and CDR2 is FQGTGA. Unmatched junction bases numbered 7, after V lost 5 bases and J lost 4 bases. This CDR3 region has 14 residues. For the CDR3, the DNA is TGTGCCAGCAGCCCGGGGTACAGGGGCACTGAAGCTTTCTTT. Protein: CASSPGYRGTEAFF.

The genes are TRBV21-1 and TRBJ1-2; TRBD1 is the table's D call, not checked against the DNA. TRBV21-1 is marked as a pseudogene. CDR3 size: 16 residues. The CDR3 DNA reads as TGTGCCAGCAGCGCCCAGTGGGGCAGAAGATACTATGGCTACACCTTC. It is translated as CASSAQWGRRYYGYTF.

V gene TRBV24-1 combines with J gene TRBJ2-7; D ambiguous. The germline gives CDR1 KGHDR, CDR2 SFDVKD. Trimming took 6 bases from V and 1 from J, leaving 6 bases between them. The CDR3 sequence is 12 residues long. The CDR3 loop reads CATSQNSYEQYF. The CDR3 bases are TGTGCCACCAGTCAGAATTCCTACGAGCAGTACTTC.

The V gene is TRBV18, the J gene TRBJ2-1; the match to TRBD2 covers 8 bases. The CDR3 contains 17 residues. Germline CDR1 reads KGHSH; CDR2 reads LQKENI. The V and J ends lost 0 bases and 2 bases, in that order; junction bases with no gene match: 6. CDR3 loop: CASSPPASGYAYNEQFF. The CDR3 bases are TGTGCCAGCTCACCACCGGCTAGCGGGTACGCCTACAATGAGCAGTTCTTC.

In DNA, the CDR3 is TGCGCCAGCATAACGAGGACAGGGGTAGGGACCCAGTACTTC. Translated: CASITRTGVGTQYF. The gene calls are TRBV23-1 and TRBJ2-5, with 9 bases aligning to TRBD1. TRBV23-1 qualifies as an ORF whose function is uncertain. V was pared by 7 bases and J by 7 bases, with 10 bases of the junction left unmatched. The CDR3 length is 14 residues.

This chain joins TRBV5-4 and TRBJ1-2; 7 nucleotides line up with TRBD1. J gave up 2 bases and V 2 bases, and 6 bases lay outside the gene matches. The CDR3 runs 15 residues. In germline, CDR1 is SGHNT, CDR2 YYREEE (reference sequence). CDR3 protein: CASSFFDRENYGYTF. The CDR3 coding sequence is TGTGCCAGCAGCTTTTTCGACAGGGAGAACTATGGCTACACCTTC.

The chain has TRBV2 and TRBJ2-5; 7 nucleotides line up with TRBD1. The CDR3 extends over 15 amino acids. Per germline, CDR1 SNHLY and CDR2 FYNNEI. V trimming: 6 bases; J trimming: 5 bases; junction bases outside the gene matches: 12. The CDR3 DNA is TGTGCCAGCAGCTACGACCGACAGGGACGGGAGACCCAGTACTTC. Protein sequence: CASSYDRQGRETQYF.

The chain is built from TRBV3-1 (or the pseudogene TRBV3-2) and TRBJ2-1; D might be TRBD2 (5 bases). With 4 bases removed from V and 0 bases from J, the gap between germline ends came to 7 bases. Germline V CDR1 and CDR2: LGHDT, YNNKEL (reference sequence). The CDR3 consists of 14 residues. The CDR3 DNA reads TGTGCCAGCAGCCGAGGGAGCTCCTACAATGAGCAGTTCTTC. Translated: CASSRGSSYNEQFF.

V gene TRBV6-5 combines with J gene TRBJ2-3; TRBD2 matches at 14 bases. After removal of 7 bases from V and 8 bases from J, the junction contained 8 bases not matched to a gene. Looked up from germline, CDR1 is MNHEY and CDR2 is SVGAGI. The CDR3 has 15 amino acids. The CDR3 DNA follows: TGTGCCAGCACCCCCGGGACTAGCGGGAGTCGTACGCAGTATTTT. It is translated as CASTPGTSGSRTQYF.